Here is one T cell receptor (beta chain) with its context. This record comes from a study of CD8 T cells in Susac syndrome. Study-level information: The Susac syndrome patients were therapy-naive, on corticosteroids, or on intravenous immunoglobulin alone at blood draw.

TCR beta from blood CD8+ and CD4+ T cells was sequenced. The RNA input was about 0.5 to 1 ug, and it was reverse transcribed with random hexamers. The amplification used immunoSEQ multiplex PCR on TCR beta CDR3; it spanned 54 Vbeta and 13 Jbeta. TCRdb re-analysed the immunoSEQ multiplex PCR reads in MiXCR, keeping a single row per CDR3 protein. The sample has around 230,000 distinct CDR3 sequences, around 96% seen once. Source material: CD4+ T cells from PBMCs. The clonotype originates from a human donor with Susac syndrome.

The CDR3 nucleotides are TGCAGTGCTACGCCGGTATCTACAGCGGGGGATGAGCAGTTCTTC. Encoded protein: CSATPVSTAGDEQFF. The V gene is TRBV20-1, the J gene TRBJ2-1, with TRBD2 identical over 8 bases. Per germline, CDR1 DFQATT and CDR2 SNEGSKA (reference sequence). The CDR3 runs to 15 residues. V gave up 4 bases and J gave up 8 bases; unmatched junction bases: 13.